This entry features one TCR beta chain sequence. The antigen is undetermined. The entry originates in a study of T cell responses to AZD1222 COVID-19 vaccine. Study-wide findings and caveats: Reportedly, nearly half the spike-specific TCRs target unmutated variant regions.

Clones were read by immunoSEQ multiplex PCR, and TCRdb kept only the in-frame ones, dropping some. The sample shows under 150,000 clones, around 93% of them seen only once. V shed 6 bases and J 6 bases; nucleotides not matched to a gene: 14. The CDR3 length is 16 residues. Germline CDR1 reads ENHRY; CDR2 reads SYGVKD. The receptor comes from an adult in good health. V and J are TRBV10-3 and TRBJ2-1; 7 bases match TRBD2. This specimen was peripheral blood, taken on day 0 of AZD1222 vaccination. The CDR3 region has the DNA TGTGCCATCAGGAAAGCTGGGACTACAGCCGTCAATGAGCAGTTCTTC. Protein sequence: CAIRKAGTTAVNEQFF.